This T cell receptor (beta chain) was identified during a study of T-cell memory formation after mild COVID-19 (dated by TCRdb to the early 2020s). Background on the whole study: TCR sequence clusters from the two donors were found to be largely donor specific. Longitudinal TCRalpha and TCRbeta repertoire sequencing tracked T-cell clones expanding and contracting after mild COVID-19 in a couple of donors. The cohort comprised two young, previously healthy adult volunteers, one female and one male. Points the paper makes about the study in general: Some responding clones were detected in pre-infection memory, which suggested that pre-existing cross-reactive memory T cells had joined the SARS-CoV-2 response. Only two mild cases were covered in the study, and larger cohorts including severe cases with pre-infection samples were considered necessary. SARS-CoV-2 specificity was not confirmed for the second-wave clones peaking on day 37. Contracting CD4+ clones were located mainly in the CM and EM memory subsets, whereas CD8+ clones were found to be enriched in EMRA. Clones contracting from day 15 to 85 had balanced CD4/CD8 phenotypes, while a second wave expanding from day 15 to 37 was biased towards CD4+.

This clonotype has just a few counts. The clone's antigen remains unknown. No per-base quality is available; no much larger clone lies one base away. TCRdb lists the instrument as Illumina NovaSeq 6000. TCRalpha and TCRbeta cDNA libraries were constructed by 5'RACE with constant-segment primers, with sample barcodes and unique molecular identifiers being introduced. Trizol reagent was used to extract RNA from every sample. The libraries were amplified in two PCR steps, and the second step added a second sample barcode and Illumina TruSeq adapters. The libraries were sequenced on an Illumina NovaSeq using 2 x 150 bp paired-end reads. The published analysis was carried out like this. The reads were demultiplexed and collapsed into UMI-guided consensus sequences using migec v1.2.7. With mixcr v2.1.11, UMI consensuses were aligned to TRA and TRB V and J templates and assembled into clonotypes. A clonotype was counted as expanded or contracted only when both edgeR and NoisET called the clonotype significant, with the noise models trained on biological replicates. For edgeR calls, the cutoffs were a false discovery rate-adjusted p below 0.01 and a log2 fold-change threshold of 1. As an exploratory analysis of dynamics, PCA with hierarchical clustering was applied to max-normalized trajectories of the 1000 most abundant clonotypes. The CD4 or CD8 phenotype of responding clones was assigned using the separately sequenced CD4+ and CD8+ repertoires. TCRdb reanalyzed the raw reads on its own, using fastp at Q25 for trimming and MiXCR for clone calling, and kept in-frame beta chains. Each CDR3 protein appears once, grouped with its most common genes and DNA. These V and J calls rely on TCRdb rather than the paper's analysis. Here the sample has approximately 290,000 distinct CDR3 sequences; approximately 15% occur a single time. The biggest ten clones account for 20% to 25% of the sample.

Ficoll-Paque density gradient centrifugation was used to isolate PBMCs. The germline V gene yields MDHEN for CDR1 and SYDVKM for CDR2. V loses 8 bases at its end and J loses 4 bases; junction bases beyond the gene matches: 9. The CDR3 starts with the cysteine, ends with the phenylalanine, and has 16 residues. Of all the DNA, just the CDR3 is kept, 48 bases in frame from base 1. Material for sequencing was PBMCs or a T cell subset sorted from them (not recorded which). This TCR was recovered from a man younger than 35 who had mild COVID-19 (a few samples of this study predate the infection). The sample titles of this study are shuffled in the database, so cell type and time point are left out; the donor was told from shared clones. The chain links TRBV28 with TRBJ2-2; TRBD1 fits 11 bases in the junction. The sequenced DNA is TGTGCCAGCGCGCCGTGGGGGACAGGGGGCACCGGGGAGCTGTTTTTT. It is translated as CASAPWGTGGTGELFF.